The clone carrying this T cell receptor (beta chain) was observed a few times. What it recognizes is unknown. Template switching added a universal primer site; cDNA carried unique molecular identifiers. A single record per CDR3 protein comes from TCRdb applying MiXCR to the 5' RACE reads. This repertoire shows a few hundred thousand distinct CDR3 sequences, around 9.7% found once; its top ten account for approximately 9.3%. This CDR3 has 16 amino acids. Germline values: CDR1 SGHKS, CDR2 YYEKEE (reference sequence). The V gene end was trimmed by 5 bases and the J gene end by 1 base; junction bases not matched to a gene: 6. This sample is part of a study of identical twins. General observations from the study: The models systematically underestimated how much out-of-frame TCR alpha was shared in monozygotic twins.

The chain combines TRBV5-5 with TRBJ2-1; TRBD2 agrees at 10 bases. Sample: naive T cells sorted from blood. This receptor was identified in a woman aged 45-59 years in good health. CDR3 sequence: CASRYRLAGSYNEQFF. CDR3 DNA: TGTGCCAGCAGGTACCGACTAGCGGGTTCCTACAATGAGCAGTTCTTC.